Listed below are T cell receptor beta chains from one sample, sequenced in a study of blood T cell repertoires in COVID-19. Sequencing was performed with immunoSEQ multiplex PCR; in TCRdb, only in-frame clones are kept and a portion is missing. The sample lists about 300,000 clones; nearly 90% were seen once. Source material: PBMCs or T cells enriched from blood (not recorded which). The receptor source for this set is a woman aged 18 to 35 with acute COVID-19. The CDR3 runs from the conserved cysteine through the conserved F or W. Fields, in order: V gene, J gene, clone size, D gene, CDR3 protein, CDR3 DNA. A D gene is named only where the DNA matches it firmly. Only part of the rows carry a size: once, few, many, or a class if the clone is expanded.

V: TRBV28
J: TRBJ2-4
size: -
D: -
CDR3: CASSLSGKGAKNIQYF
DNA: TGTGCCAGCAGTTTATCAGGGAAGGGGGCCAAAAACATTCAGTACTTC

V: TRBV6-2/TRBV6-3
J: TRBJ1-2
size: -
D: -
CDR3: CASSQDPSGGYTF
DNA: TGTGCCAGCAGTCAGGACCCCTCGGGGGGCTACACCTTC

V: TRBV29-1
J: TRBJ1-1
size: -
D: TRBD1
CDR3: CSVPPTGSNAEAFF
DNA: TGCAGCGTGCCTCCGACAGGGAGTAATGCTGAAGCTTTCTTT

V: TRBV18
J: TRBJ2-1
size: few
D: -
CDR3: CASSPLLGRNEQFF
DNA: TGTGCCAGCTCACCTTTACTAGGCCGCAATGAGCAGTTCTTC

V: TRBV28
J: TRBJ2-1
size: -
D: -
CDR3: CASSFPLSSVTHNEQFF
DNA: TGTGCCAGCAGTTTTCCCCTCTCTAGCGTTACCCACAATGAGCAGTTCTTC

V: TRBV9
J: TRBJ2-3
size: -
D: TRBD2
CDR3: CASSVGLAGADTQYF
DNA: TGTGCCAGCAGCGTAGGACTAGCGGGAGCAGATACGCAGTATTTT

V: TRBV13
J: TRBJ2-1
size: -
D: -
CDR3: CASSPLAGSYNEQFF
DNA: TGTGCCAGCAGCCCCCTGGCGGGCTCCTACAATGAGCAGTTCTTC

V: TRBV7-9
J: TRBJ1-2
size: -
D: TRBD1
CDR3: CASSQTTGVYGYTF
DNA: TGTGCCAGCAGCCAAACGACAGGGGTCTATGGCTACACCTTC

V: TRBV5-1
J: TRBJ1-1
size: -
D: TRBD1
CDR3: CASSLVGQGETEAFF
DNA: TGCGCCAGCAGCTTGGTTGGACAGGGAGAGACTGAAGCTTTCTTT

V: TRBV4-2
J: TRBJ2-1
size: few
D: -
CDR3: CASSQAGSASHEQFF
DNA: TGTGCCAGCAGCCAGGCGGGTTCGGCATCCCATGAGCAGTTCTTC

V: TRBV24-1
J: TRBJ2-7
size: -
D: -
CDR3: CATSAPNTYEQYF
DNA: TGTGCCACAAGTGCCCCTAATACCTACGAGCAGTACTTC

V: TRBV5-1
J: TRBJ2-2
size: -
D: TRBD2
CDR3: CASSLETSGSLTGELFF
DNA: TGCGCCAGCAGCTTGGAGACTAGCGGGAGCCTCACCGGGGAGCTGTTTTTT

V: TRBV5-1
J: TRBJ1-5
size: -
D: TRBD1
CDR3: CASSLTGAGNQPQHF
DNA: TGCGCCAGCAGCTTGACAGGGGCTGGCAATCAGCCCCAGCATTTT

V: TRBV24-1
J: TRBJ1-3
size: -
D: -
CDR3: CATSVRSSGNTIYF
DNA: TGTGCCACCAGTGTAAGGAGCTCTGGAAACACCATATATTTT

V: TRBV19
J: TRBJ2-2
size: few
D: TRBD1
CDR3: CASSGTGFGELFF
DNA: TGTGCCAGTAGTGGGACAGGTTTCGGGGAGCTGTTTTTT

V: TRBV9
J: TRBJ2-7
size: -
D: -
CDR3: CASSQGGSYEQYF
DNA: TGTGCCAGCAGCCAAGGAGGCTCCTACGAGCAGTACTTC

V: TRBV27
J: TRBJ1-1
size: -
D: -
CDR3: CASSISRVTEAFF
DNA: TGTGCCAGCAGTATCTCCAGGGTTACTGAAGCTTTCTTT

V: TRBV5-1
J: TRBJ2-1
size: -
D: TRBD2
CDR3: CASSLVAGPGNEQFF
DNA: TGCGCCAGCAGCTTGGTAGCGGGTCCGGGTAATGAGCAGTTCTTC

V: TRBV5-1
J: TRBJ2-3
size: once
D: -
CDR3: CASSLRRLDTQYF
DNA: TGCGCCAGCAGCTTGCGGAGACTAGATACGCAGTATTTT

V: TRBV6-1
J: TRBJ2-5
size: -
D: TRBD1
CDR3: CASSEWGQGKETQYF
DNA: TGTGCCAGCAGTGAATGGGGACAGGGGAAGGAGACCCAGTACTTC

V: TRBV30
J: TRBJ1-1
size: once
D: -
CDR3: CAWSVPLTEAFF
DNA: TGTGCCTGGAGTGTACCACTCACTGAAGCTTTCTTT